Sequencing of this TCR beta chain was carried out in a study of identical twins. Regarding the study as a whole: The analysis was cross-sectional rather than longitudinal within donors. Analyses based on zero insertions could be partly confounded by invariant MAIT and iNKT cells.

Germline loops: CDR1 SNHLY, CDR2 FYNNEI. V shed 6 bases, J shed 1 base, and the junction held 4 bases outside the gene matches. The CDR3 sequence is 14 residues long. Template switching added a universal primer site, and cDNA bore unique molecular identifiers. TCRdb independently ran MiXCR on the 5' RACE reads; one entry per CDR3 protein. The sample includes approximately 530,000 distinct CDR3 sequences, around 20% of them seen just once. This clonotype was observed a few times. Its antigen is still unknown. The sample was also reused in another study, on yellow fever vaccine responses in identical twins.

This sequence was found in a woman under 30 in good health. The sequenced sample consisted of CD4+ T cells sorted from blood. The chain links TRBV2 to TRBJ2-5, with TRBD2 matching 8 bases. This CDR3 reads CASSKLAAQETQYF. The CDR3 coding sequence is TGTGCCAGCAGCAAACTAGCGGCCCAAGAGACCCAGTACTTC. The full variable domain, rest sourced from reference TRBV2 and TRBJ2-5, is EPEVTQTPSHQVTQMGQEVILRCVPISNHLYFYWYRQILGQKVEFLVSFYNNEISEKSEIFDDQFSVERPDGSNFTLKIRSTKLEDSAMYFCASSKLAAQETQYFGPGTRLLVL.